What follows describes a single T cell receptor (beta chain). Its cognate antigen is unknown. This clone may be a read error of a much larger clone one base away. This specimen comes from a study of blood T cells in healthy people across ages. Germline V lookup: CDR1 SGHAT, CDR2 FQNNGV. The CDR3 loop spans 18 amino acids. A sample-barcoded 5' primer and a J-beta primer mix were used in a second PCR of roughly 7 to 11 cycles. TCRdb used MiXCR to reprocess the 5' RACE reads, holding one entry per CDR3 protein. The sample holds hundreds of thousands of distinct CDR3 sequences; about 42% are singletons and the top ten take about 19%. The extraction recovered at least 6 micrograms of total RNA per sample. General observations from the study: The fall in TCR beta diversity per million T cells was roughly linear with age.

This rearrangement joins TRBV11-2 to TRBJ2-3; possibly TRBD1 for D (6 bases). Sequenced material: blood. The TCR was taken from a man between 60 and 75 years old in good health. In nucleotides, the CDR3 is TGTGCCAGCAGCCCCGGTGTACGAAGGGGGTCCCCCACAGATACGCGGTATTTT. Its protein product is CASSPGVRRGSPTDTRYF.